A selection of T cell receptor beta chains follows, all from one sample in a study of CD8+ T cells in alopecia areata. Produced via immunoSEQ multiplex PCR; TCRdb's table is partial and in-frame only. The sample yields about 200,000 clones, 56% seen once. Sequencing used CD8+ T cells sorted from blood. Source of these receptors: a human donor in good health. CDR3s include the opening cysteine and the closing phenylalanine or tryptophan. Fields, in order: V gene, J gene, clone size, D gene, CDR3 protein, CDR3 DNA. The D gene is left open where the match is weak. Expanded clones are given a class, and other clones once, few, many or no size at all.

>TRBV27|TRBJ2-2|.|TRBD1
CASMVQGANTGELFF
TGTGCCAGCATGGTACAGGGGGCAAACACCGGGGAGCTGTTTTTT
>TRBV29-1|TRBJ2-7|few|TRBD1
CSGAGQGSYEQYF
TGCAGCGGGGCAGGACAGGGATCCTACGAGCAGTACTTC
>TRBV5-1|TRBJ1-6|few|TRBD1
CASSGGQEINSPLHF
TGCGCCAGCAGCGGGGGACAGGAGATTAATTCACCCCTCCACTTT
>TRBV4-1|TRBJ1-1|.|TRBD1
CASSQEEGAGTEAFF
TGCGCCAGCAGCCAAGAAGAGGGGGCAGGCACTGAAGCTTTCTTT
>TRBV4-1|TRBJ1-2|.|.
CASSTGLRGYTF
TGCGCCAGCAGCACGGGACTCCGTGGCTACACCTTC
>TRBV7-9|TRBJ2-7|once|.
CAVYRAGAYEQYF
TGTGCCGTCTACAGGGCCGGAGCCTACGAGCAGTACTTC
>TRBV6-1|TRBJ2-1|.|TRBD2
CATNGGGANEQFF
TGTGCCACCAACGGCGGGGGGGCCAATGAGCAGTTCTTC
>TRBV5-4|TRBJ2-7|few|.
CASSFTASYEQYF
TGTGCCAGCAGCTTCACCGCTTCCTACGAGCAGTACTTC
>TRBV30|TRBJ1-1|.|TRBD1
CAWRWTGGNTEAFF
TGTGCCTGGAGATGGACAGGGGGAAACACTGAAGCTTTCTTT
>TRBV4-1|TRBJ2-2|few|TRBD1
CASSRRDSANTGELFF
TGCGCCAGCAGCCGCCGGGACAGTGCGAACACCGGGGAGCTGTTTTTT
>TRBV13|TRBJ2-5|once|.
CASSSLARETQYF
TGTGCCAGCAGTAGTCTAGCTCGAGAGACCCAGTACTTC
>TRBV27|TRBJ1-5|.|.
CASGVKALPQHF
TGTGCCAGCGGGGTGAAGGCTCTGCCCCAGCATTTT
>TRBV27|TRBJ2-5|.|TRBD2
CASKVAGGRETQYF
TGTGCCAGCAAAGTTGCGGGGGGTCGTGAGACCCAGTACTTC
>TRBV5-4|TRBJ1-2|.|.
CASSLGPGYGYTF
TGTGCCAGCAGCTTGGGGCCGGGGTATGGCTACACCTTC
>TRBV12-5|TRBJ1-1|few|.
CASEHRRVGAFF
TGTGCTAGTGAACATCGGAGGGTGGGAGCTTTCTTT
>TRBV5-6|TRBJ1-5|.|.
CASSLVGSNQPQHF
TGTGCCAGCAGCTTAGTGGGGTCCAATCAGCCCCAGCATTTT
>TRBV4-1|TRBJ2-7|.|TRBD2
CASSLGLAGSYEQYF
TGCGCCAGCAGCCTAGGACTAGCAGGCTCCTACGAGCAGTACTTC
>TRBV7-6|TRBJ2-7|.|.
CASSSDWALGNEQYF
TGTGCCAGCAGCTCGGACTGGGCGTTGGGGAACGAGCAGTACTTC
>TRBV29-1|TRBJ2-3|.|.
CSIDSPGVADTQYF
TGCAGCATCGACAGCCCGGGCGTGGCAGATACGCAGTATTTT
>TRBV7-8|TRBJ2-5|few|.
CASSLNGAGQETQYF
TGTGCCAGCAGCTTAAATGGGGCGGGGCAAGAGACCCAGTACTTC
>TRBV5-1|TRBJ2-1|.|TRBD2
CASAEPAGDWFF
TGCGCCAGCGCCGAGCCAGCGGGGGATTGGTTCTTC
>TRBV4-1|TRBJ1-1|.|.
CASSQATEDTEAFF
TGCGCCAGCAGCCAAGCGACAGAAGACACTGAAGCTTTCTTT
>TRBV7-9|TRBJ2-5|.|TRBD1
CASSFRTGSLQETQYF
TGTGCCAGCAGCTTCCGGACAGGGAGCCTCCAAGAGACCCAGTACTTC
>TRBV7-9|TRBJ2-2|.|.
CASSPTRGPNTGELFF
TGTGCCAGCAGCCCGACCCGGGGCCCGAACACCGGGGAGCTGTTTTTT
>TRBV9|TRBJ2-7|.|.
CASSAPSYEQYF
TGTGCCAGCAGCGCCCCTTCCTACGAGCAGTACTTC
>TRBV29-1|TRBJ1-5|.|.
CSVSSGRGRNQPQHF
TGCAGCGTCTCATCCGGCAGGGGAAGGAATCAGCCCCAGCATTTT
>TRBV2|TRBJ2-3|.|.
CASSEGGPSTDTQYF
TGTGCCAGCAGTGAAGGGGGGCCCTCGACAGATACGCAGTATTTT
>TRBV19|TRBJ2-1|many|TRBD2
CASSPSLAGEPYNEQFF
TGTGCCAGTAGTCCTAGCCTAGCGGGGGAACCCTACAATGAGCAGTTCTTC
>TRBV6-1|TRBJ2-5|few|TRBD2
CASSEPGGAQETQYF
TGTGCCAGCAGTGAACCGGGGGGGGCACAAGAGACCCAGTACTTC
>TRBV29-1|TRBJ2-7|.|.
CSVGSGPHEQYF
TGCAGCGTTGGATCGGGGCCCCACGAGCAGTACTTC
>TRBV29-1|TRBJ1-2|.|.
CSVVGANYGYTF
TGCAGCGTCGTCGGGGCTAACTATGGCTACACCTTC
>TRBV27|TRBJ1-5|.|.
CASSFVGGGQPQHF
TGTGCCAGCAGTTTTGTAGGGGGTGGTCAGCCCCAGCATTTT
>TRBV5-4|TRBJ2-1|.|.
CASSLGGFHNEQFF
TGTGCCAGCAGCTTGGGAGGTTTCCACAATGAGCAGTTCTTC
>TRBV4-1|TRBJ2-5|.|TRBD2
CASSLYAGDQETQYF
TGCGCCAGCAGCCTATATGCGGGGGACCAAGAGACCCAGTACTTC
>TRBV6-5|TRBJ1-2|.|.
CASSYSGDSPYGYTF
TGTGCCAGCAGTTATTCCGGCGACTCTCCCTATGGCTACACCTTC
>TRBV6-5|TRBJ2-5|.|TRBD1
CASSYSARGQETQYF
TGTGCCAGCAGTTACTCGGCCAGGGGGCAAGAGACCCAGTACTTC
>TRBV14|TRBJ1-2|few|.
CASSQIRGAGGGYTF
TGTGCCAGCAGCCAAATCCGGGGCGCGGGCGGCGGCTACACCTTC
>TRBV5-1|TRBJ1-2|.|.
CASSLEAGKGYGYTF
TGCGCCAGCAGCTTGGAGGCGGGTAAGGGCTATGGCTACACCTTC
>TRBV12-5|TRBJ1-1|few|.
CASGFQSGSVYPNTEAFF
TGTGCTAGTGGTTTTCAGTCAGGGAGTGTTTACCCGAACACTGAAGCTTTCTTT
>TRBV9|TRBJ2-1|.|.
CASSTKDVRSYNEQFF
TGTGCCAGCAGCACCAAGGACGTACGCTCCTACAATGAGCAGTTCTTC
>TRBV30|TRBJ2-7|.|.
CAWKGANSYEQYF
TGTGCCTGGAAAGGGGCCAACTCCTACGAGCAGTACTTC
>TRBV29-1|TRBJ2-5|.|.
CSVELGAGETQYF
TGCAGCGTTGAACTGGGGGCTGGAGAGACCCAGTACTTC
>TRBV4-1|TRBJ2-1|.|TRBD1
CASSQGAGGYNEQFF
TGCGCCAGCAGCCAAGGGGCAGGGGGCTACAATGAGCAGTTCTTC
>TRBV29-1|TRBJ2-1|.|TRBD2
CSVDGLAGAPSYNEQFF
TGCAGCGTTGACGGGCTAGCGGGGGCCCCCTCCTACAATGAGCAGTTCTTC
>TRBV5-1|TRBJ2-1|.|.
CASSLARVPSMDEQFF
TGCGCCAGCAGCTTGGCCAGAGTCCCCTCGATGGATGAGCAGTTCTTC
>TRBV12-5|TRBJ2-3|.|TRBD1
CASGLVLEDRGRTDTQYF
TGTGCTAGTGGTTTGGTACTGGAGGACAGGGGGCGCACAGATACGCAGTATTTT
>TRBV29-1|TRBJ2-2|.|.
CSVGYTGELFF
TGCAGCGTTGGATACACCGGGGAGCTGTTTTTT
>TRBV15|TRBJ2-5|.|TRBD1
CATSRERGRGETQYF
TGTGCCACCAGCAGAGAAAGGGGGCGAGGAGAGACCCAGTACTTC
>TRBV10-2|TRBJ2-7|few|.
CASRTVTYEQYF
TGCGCCAGCAGGACTGTTACCTACGAGCAGTACTTC
>TRBV27|TRBJ2-7|.|TRBD1
CASSPGQGGEQYF
TGTGCCAGCAGTCCGGGACAGGGGGGCGAGCAGTACTTC